This T cell receptor beta chain was sequenced for a study of cytomegalovirus exposure and HLA in healthy donors (dated by TCRdb to between 2016 and 2019). For the wider study: According to an earlier analysis of 550 to 750 of the donors, about 179 million T cells yielded roughly 110 million unique TCR beta sequences and more than 250 Gb of sequence data. An early release that covered approximately 600 HLA-typed donors contained around 300 gigabases of sequencing data and 70 million to 100 million unique TCR sequences. Of the roughly 400 genotyped donors, 65% to 90% were placed in the genetic ancestry cluster associated with self-reported Caucasian donors. The study aimed to test whether signatures of past pathogen exposure could be identified by cataloging public T cell receptors. The study used immunosequencing to profile the T cell repertoires of under 700 subjects and linked those repertoires to cytomegalovirus serostatus. Besides the first cohort of around 670 subjects, a separate validation cohort made up of roughly 130 different subjects was used. High-throughput TCR immunosequencing, statistical association of individual TCRs with disease status, and machine learning were combined to predict cytomegalovirus infection status. To study patterns of TCR occurrence, a later analysis re-analyzed previously published TCR beta repertoires from around 660 donors and added high-resolution HLA genotyping. The later analysis used no new phenotypic data to find candidate immune exposures, relying instead on TCR beta sequences and their occurrence across donors. In an earlier analysis of a few hundred of the donors, high-throughput TCR beta sequencing was used to judge whether each TCR beta V gene segment behaved as functional or pseudogenic. Alongside the repertoire data, information on donor age, sex, ethnicity and CMV serostatus was compiled. In a later genetic analysis, genome-wide SNP genotypes for about three fifths of the 666 donors were used, and that subset was treated as a discovery cohort. All discovery cohort repertoires had been generated using a single sequencing platform. Both class I and class II loci were covered by HLA typing, at four-digit resolution. Typing coverage varied by locus: roughly 629-640 donors for A, B, C, DRB1 and DQB1; roughly 500 for DQA1; some 610 for DPA1; 450 to 480 for DPB1. A few DR-DQ haplotypes were treated as single units for association and clustering because of strong linkage in the cohort. Among around 400 genotyped donors of the cohort, an average of around 250,000 unique TCR beta nucleotide sequences was sequenced per donor, of which about 20% were non-productive. Here is what the overall study found, with its caveats: A cluster of highly shared sequence variants was judged likely to represent a technical artifact of the sequencing pipeline. A later analysis found that TCR association rates varied across HLA loci, with DRB1 alleles showing the most associated TCRs and HLA-C alleles the fewest. A few of the identified cytomegalovirus-associated TCR beta chains were confirmed in vitro to be specific for cytomegalovirus antigens. The classifier was reported to diagnose cytomegalovirus status with high specificity and sensitivity in both the original cohort and the validation cohort. Because counts were too low, fewer than 20 rarely observed V segments, including chromosome 9 orphons, were excluded from the earlier analysis of roughly 580 of the donors. Strong co-occurrence of HLA alleles, especially DR and DQ, made assigning TCR associations to individual alleles difficult. A further reported finding was that TCR beta sequences accurately predicted the HLA-A and HLA-B alleles for most subjects in the first cohort. Sequencing depth was assumed to be roughly uniform across donors in the presence/absence analyses, though that assumption may not hold. It was suggested by the authors that the approach could potentially be generalized to other disease states and immunological phenotypes. According to a later analysis, parvovirus B19, influenza, CMV and Epstein-Barr virus appeared linked to several top co-occurrence clusters. A later analysis found that most CMV-associated TCR beta chains appeared HLA-restricted, with HLA associations seemingly driven largely by CMV exposure. V-gene and J-gene trimming of TCR beta chains was associated with a missense DCLRE1C variant in a later genetic analysis, and the association was replicated in an independent cohort. In a later analysis, HLA-associated TCR beta chains showed more clonal expansion and lower generation probabilities than non-associated chains that were equally common. The 87-base-pair reads could not distinguish some IMGT-functional V segments, including TRBV6-2 and TRBV6-3, so those segments were excluded. At a false discovery rate of 0.05, a later analysis linked around 15,000 TCR beta sequences to specific HLA alleles. This cohort had only TCR beta chains sequenced, and the lack of alpha or paired-chain data limited which features could be detected. Most TCR sequences were seen in very few donors, while some public TCRs were found in many individuals. A later genetic analysis reported fewer N-insertions in productive TCRs among donors in an Asian-associated ancestry cluster than the approximately 670-donor mean. The study gave a list of under 200 TCR beta chains associated with cytomegalovirus. The only immune exposure information available for the cohort was CMV serostatus. Because some donors lacked HLA typing at each locus, the association tests relied only on the typed subset. Broadly in line with IMGT annotations, most TCR beta V segments showed up in productive rearrangements about 87% or about 30% of the time in an earlier analysis of 450 to 600 of the donors. Correlated functional status among segregating V segments might reflect linkage disequilibrium, but an unknown experimental factor could not be ruled out.

The cohort comprised around 700 healthy bone marrow donors. At the time of sampling, all cohort members were nominally healthy, though unrecorded immune exposures were likely present. The donor tested CMV seropositive and was one of the 289 seropositive cohort members. Every donor gave a peripheral blood sample, and the peripheral blood mononuclear cells from that sample were used for TCR beta sequencing. The Qiagen DNeasy Blood Extraction Kit was used to extract genomic DNA from the blood cell samples. Worth noting for this clone: Which antigen it targets is not known. No much larger clone exists at a distance of one base, and base qualities are not known.

Library generation was performed with the immunoSEQ multiplex PCR assay. The multiplex PCR relied on a mix of 60 forward primers for TCR Vbeta segments and 13 reverse primers for TCR Jbeta segments. A multiplex PCR assay on genomic DNA amplified the CDR3 region of rearranged TCR beta genes. Amplified TCR beta libraries were sequenced as 87-base-pair reads on the Illumina HiSeq System. Processing in the source paper ran as follows. A later analysis tallied roughly 80 million unique TCR beta chains across the approximately 670 repertoires, and around 9.9 million of those chains were shared by two or more donors. To remove PCR and sequencing errors, raw reads were error-corrected and collapsed into unique sequences using a nearest-neighbor algorithm that merged closely related sequences. V, D and J gene segments were assigned by aligning CDR3 sequences to IMGT reference sequences. For a sequence to be retained, a match of at least six nucleotides to both a V gene segment and a J gene segment was required. A rearrangement counted as productive if the CDR3 had no stop codons and remained in frame with V and J, and every other rearrangement counted as non-productive. CDR3 was defined by IMGT convention, running from the second conserved V-encoded cysteine to the conserved J-encoded phenylalanine. In an earlier analysis of around 540 of the donors, sequences lacking an unambiguous match to a single V gene segment were excluded. In an earlier analysis of a few hundred of the donors, a V segment was called functional when productive rearrangements were above 56.7%, and segregating when the standard deviation between donors exceeded 5%. To diagnose cytomegalovirus status from the catalog of TCR beta chain sequences, a statistical classification framework was built. V and J gene assignment, in a later analysis, came from comparing TCR nucleotide sequences with IMGT/GENE-DB human TR gene sequences. A later analysis assigned CDR3 sequences and most-parsimonious VDJ recombination scenarios with the TCRdist pipeline. In a later analysis, every TCR beta chain was defined by the combination of its CDR3 amino acid sequence and its V-gene family, and reads without a unique V-gene family were dropped. A later analysis removed 592 highly shared, low-generation-probability nucleotide sequences to deal with suspected cross-contamination and a sequencing artifact. In a later analysis, a clonal expansion index for each public chain was calculated from normalized within-repertoire ranks of inferred template counts. Generation probabilities in a later analysis came from a VDJ recombination model fitted to out-of-frame rearrangements, and those results were checked against IGoR. A later analysis scored TCR-TCR, TCR-HLA and TCR-CMV co-occurrence with hypergeometric tests, applying a repertoire-size bias correction to TCR pairs. A later analysis estimated false discovery rates by permuting HLA or CMV assignments 20 times. A later analysis grouped co-occurring TCRs with DBSCAN, adding TCRdist sequence similarity when clustering within HLA-allele-positive subsets. Repertoires with fewer than 30,000 or more than 120,000 public chains, plus five repertoires with anomalous nucleotide sharing, were excluded from co-occurrence clustering. TCRdb obtained this table from immuneACCESS and retained in-frame rearrangements with V and J assigned. These tables miss some clones; where compared with another copy, unresolved V genes account for less than half of the shortfall, and the remainder is unexplained. D and trimming were read from the DNA, whereas the V and J calls and clone size are those reported in that table. This sample gives around 100,000 clones in total; approximately 79% of them show up just once. 4% of the sample is in the top ten clones.

The junction shows trimming of 4 bases on V and 6 bases on J, and the gene matches do not reach 4 bases of it. The CDR3, cysteine through phenylalanine, is 13 amino acids long. The CDR3 DNA has 39 bases and is translated from base 1. The CDR1 and CDR2 encoded by the germline V gene are SQVTM and ANQGSEA. This receptor was taken from a middle-aged man in good health and CMV-seropositive. The sequenced sample consisted of PBMCs. The chain is encoded by TRBV29-1 joined to TRBJ1-1, and 11 bases in between align with TRBD1. This receptor has the CDR3 CSVVDRGRSEAFF. The base sequence is TGCAGCGTTGTGGACAGGGGGCGATCTGAAGCTTTCTTT.